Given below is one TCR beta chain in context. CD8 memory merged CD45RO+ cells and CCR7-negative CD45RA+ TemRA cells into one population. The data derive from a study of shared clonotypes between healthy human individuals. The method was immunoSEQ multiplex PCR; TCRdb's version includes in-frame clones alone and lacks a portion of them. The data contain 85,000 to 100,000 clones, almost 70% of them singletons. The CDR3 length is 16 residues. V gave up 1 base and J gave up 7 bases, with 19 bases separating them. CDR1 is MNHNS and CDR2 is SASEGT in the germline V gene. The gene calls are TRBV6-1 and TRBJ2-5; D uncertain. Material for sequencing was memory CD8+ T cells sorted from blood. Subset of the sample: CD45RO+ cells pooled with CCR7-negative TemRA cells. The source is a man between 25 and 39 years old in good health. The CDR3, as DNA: TGTGCCAGCAGTGAAGTCATTTTCGGGCTCTTAGGGACCCAGTACTTC. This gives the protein CASSEVIFGLLGTQYF.